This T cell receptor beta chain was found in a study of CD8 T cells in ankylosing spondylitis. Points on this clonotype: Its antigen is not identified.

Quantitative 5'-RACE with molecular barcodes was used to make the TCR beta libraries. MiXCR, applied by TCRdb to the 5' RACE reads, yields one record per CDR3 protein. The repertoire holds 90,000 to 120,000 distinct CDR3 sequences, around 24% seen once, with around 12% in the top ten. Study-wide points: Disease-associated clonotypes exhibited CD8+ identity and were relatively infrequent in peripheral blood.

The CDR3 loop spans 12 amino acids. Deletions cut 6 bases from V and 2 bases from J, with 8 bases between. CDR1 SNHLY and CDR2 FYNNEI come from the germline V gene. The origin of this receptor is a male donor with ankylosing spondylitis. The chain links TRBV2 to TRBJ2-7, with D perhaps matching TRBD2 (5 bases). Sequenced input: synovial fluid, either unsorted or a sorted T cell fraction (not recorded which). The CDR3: CASRDFAYEQYF. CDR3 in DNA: TGTGCCAGCAGGGACTTTGCCTACGAGCAGTACTTC.